This entry lists 30 T cell receptor beta chains sequenced from one sample in a study of response to subunit inactivated influenza vaccine. TCRdb re-derived calls from the RT-PCR reads in MiXCR, one entry per CDR3 protein. Seen here are about 500,000 distinct CDR3 sequences, 16% observed once, and the top ten hold less than 4%. The material sequenced was CD4+ T cells sorted from PBMCs, taken roughly 24 months after vaccination. The source of these receptors is a man between 50 and 69 years old who received an inactivated influenza vaccine.

This chain joins TRBV29-1 and TRBJ2-4; 10 nucleotides align to TRBD2. Germline assignment: CDR1 SQVTM and CDR2 ANQGSEA. Trimming took 5 bases from V and 1 from J; bases not matched to a gene: 8. This CDR3 has 16 amino acids. In nucleotides, the CDR3 is TGCAGCGTTTTTTTAGCGGGAGGTGGGGCCAAAAACATTCAGTACTTC. Translation: CSVFLAGGGAKNIQYF.

The chain joins TRBV7-2 to TRBJ1-5, with D possibly TRBD1 on 6 matching bases. V was trimmed by 5 bases and J by 1 base, leaving 18 bases between them. Germline V gene data show CDR1 as SGHTA and CDR2 as FQGNSA. This CDR3 contains 17 residues. CDR3 protein: CASSQQGRGRSNQPQHF. The CDR3 DNA reads as TGTGCCAGCAGCCAACAGGGAAGAGGCCGCAGCAATCAGCCCCAGCATTTT.

V is TRBV20-1 and J is TRBJ1-6; 7 bases align to TRBD1. The J segment lost 0 bases and the V segment lost 6 bases, leaving 5 bases of the junction unmatched. Germline-derived CDR1 and CDR2 are DFQATT and SNEGSKA (reference sequence). This CDR3 has 15 amino acids. The DNA of the CDR3 is TGCAGTGCGAAGACAGGGCGCTCCTATAATTCACCCCTCCACTTT. Translation: CSAKTGRSYNSPLHF.

This chain uses TRBV20-1 with TRBJ1-1; TRBD1 might be the D (6 bases). The CDR3 extends over 14 amino acids. Germline V gene sequence: CDR1 DFQATT, CDR2 SNEGSKA (reference sequence). V was clipped by 0 bases and J by 4 bases, with 12 bases between them. This CDR3 is CSARDMTRGTEAFF. Here the CDR3 DNA reads TGCAGTGCTAGAGATATGACCAGGGGCACTGAAGCTTTCTTT.

This clonotype came up a few times. The chain employs TRBV6-5 and TRBJ1-6, with a possible D match to TRBD1 (5 bases). Germline CDR1 reads MNHEY; CDR2 reads SVGAGI. Trimming took off 0 bases at V and 10 bases at J, with 13 bases between the two ends. This CDR3 is 15 amino acids long. In nucleotides, the CDR3 is TGTGCCAGCAGTTACTCCAGTCCCGGGGACTCACCCCTCCACTTT. It translates to CASSYSSPGDSPLHF.

V is TRBV3-1 and J is TRBJ2-7; 12 bases are shared with TRBD1. J gave up 3 bases and V 5 bases, and 5 bases lay outside the gene matches. The CDR3 has 15 amino acids. Per the germline V gene, CDR1 is LGHDT and CDR2 is YNNKEL (reference sequence). The CDR3 reads CASSVGTGGFYEQYF. CDR3 sequence (DNA): TGTGCCAGCAGCGTTGGGACAGGGGGCTTCTACGAGCAGTACTTC.

This clonotype was recorded a few times. The genes are TRBV7-2 and TRBJ2-7; D not resolved. This CDR3 comprises 15 residues. From germline, CDR1 is SGHTA and CDR2 FQGNSA. V was pared by 5 bases and J by 2 bases, with 16 bases between. The DNA of the CDR3 is TGTGCCAGCAGCGGTAGTGGTTGGGGAACCTACGAGCAGTACTTC. Protein product: CASSGSGWGTYEQYF. The full variable domain, in which reference TRBV7-2 and TRBJ2-7 provide the parts outside the CDR3, is GAGVSQSPSNKVTEKGKDVELRCDPISGHTALYWYRQSLGQGLEFLIYFQGNSAPDKSGLPSDRFSAERTGGSVSTLTIQRTQQEDSAVYLCASSGSGWGTYEQYFGPGTRLTVT.

The J gene is TRBJ2-1, the V gene TRBV29-1; D call uncertain. Germline loops: CDR1 SQVTM, CDR2 ANQGSEA. This CDR3 has 10 residues. V lost 4 bases and J 7 bases, leaving 5 bases between the germline ends. The DNA of the CDR3 is TGCAGCGTTGCTTATAATGAGCAGTTCTTC. This codes for CSVAYNEQFF.

This clonotype was picked up a small number of times. The gene calls are TRBV5-6 and TRBJ2-3, with D uncertain. The V gene lost 2 bases and the J gene lost 4 bases, with 11 bases spanning the gap. The CDR3 is 14 amino acids. The germline V gene has CDR1 SGHDT and CDR2 YYEEEE. This chain's CDR3 is CASSLPIRADTQYF. The DNA of the CDR3 is TGTGCCAGCAGCTTACCCATTCGAGCAGATACGCAGTATTTT.

This clonotype appeared a few times. The rearrangement links TRBV20-1 to TRBJ2-2; the D gene could be TRBD1 or TRBD2 (5 bases each). Germline V gene lookup returns CDR1 DFQATT and CDR2 SNEGSKA (reference sequence). This CDR3 has 14 residues. V dropped 2 bases and J dropped 2 bases, with 9 bases sitting between them. DNA for the CDR3: TGCAGTGCTAGATTTGGGGACAACACCGGGGAGCTGTTTTTT. It specifies CSARFGDNTGELFF.

The J gene is TRBJ1-2, the V gene TRBV20-1, with 8 bases fitting TRBD1. Germline CDR1 reads DFQATT; CDR2 reads SNEGSKA (reference sequence). The CDR3 runs to 13 residues. Trimming cost V 6 bases and J 5 bases; bases outside gene matches: 8. The CDR3 nucleotides are TGCAGTGCGTTGACAGGGGAAAGTTATGGCTACACCTTC. It yields the protein CSALTGESYGYTF.

This clonotype was picked up a small number of times. The V and J genes are TRBV7-2 and TRBJ2-5, with D perhaps TRBD2 (5 bases). The V end lost 5 bases, the J end lost 5 bases, and 18 bases lay between the germline ends. The CDR3 is 15 amino acids. Per germline, CDR1 SGHTA and CDR2 FQGNSA. The CDR3 protein is CASSTLGRTGETQYF. The CDR3 DNA is TGTGCCAGCAGCACCCTAGGCCGGACGGGGGAGACCCAGTACTTC.

The rearrangement links TRBV12-3 or TRBV12-4 to TRBJ2-3; 13 bases agree with TRBD2. The CDR3 runs 14 residues. The junction had 3 bases not matched to a gene; V was cut back by 8 bases and J by 4 bases. CDR3 region: CASSGLAGADTQYF. In DNA form, the CDR3 reads TGTGCCAGCTCCGGACTAGCGGGGGCAGATACGCAGTATTTT.

This clonotype was counted between two and nine times. V is TRBV28 and J is TRBJ2-3, with unresolved D. CDR3 size: 16 residues. Trimming pared 2 bases from V and 2 bases from J, leaving 14 bases between. Germline values: CDR1 MDHEN, CDR2 SYDVKM. The CDR3 loop is CASSLDLLTDTDTQYF. CDR3 nucleotides: TGTGCCAGCAGTTTAGACTTATTGACGGACACAGATACGCAGTATTTT.

This clonotype turned up a few times. V gene TRBV10-3 combines with J gene TRBJ2-7; unclear D gene. Germline V lookup: CDR1 ENHRY, CDR2 SYGVKD. V lost 2 bases and J 2 bases, leaving 1 base between the germline ends. CDR3 length equals 11 residues. The CDR3 DNA is TGTGCCATCAGTGAGGCCTACGAGCAGTACTTC. Translating gives CAISEAYEQYF.

This clonotype was seen only a few times. The gene calls are TRBV7-6 and TRBJ2-5; tentative D call: TRBD2 (5 bases). Per the germline V gene, CDR1 is SGHVS and CDR2 is FNYEAQ. CDR3 length: 15 amino acids. Trimming took 0 bases from V and 5 from J, leaving 13 bases between them. The CDR3 here is CASSLAGWGVETQYF. CDR3 nucleotide sequence: TGTGCCAGCAGCTTAGCGGGATGGGGAGTGGAGACCCAGTACTTC.

The chain employs TRBV11-1 and TRBJ2-2; 13 bases match TRBD2. Trimming removed 4 bases from V and 1 base from J; junction bases left unmatched: 12. This CDR3 region has 20 residues. Germline CDR1 is SGHAT and CDR2 is FQDESV (reference sequence). The CDR3 loop is CASSSVFPGLAGKNTGELFF. The CDR3 coding sequence is TGTGCCAGCAGCTCCGTCTTTCCGGGACTAGCGGGAAAGAACACCGGGGAGCTGTTTTTT.

For this clonotype: A much larger clonotype is one base distant, so this may be a read error. The rearrangement joins TRBV4-2 to TRBJ2-2; D may be TRBD2 (6 bases). The germline gives CDR1 LGHNA, CDR2 YNFKEQ. There are 16 residues in the CDR3. The CDR3 here is CASSHHWAVNTGEVFF. DNA for the CDR3: TGTGCCAGCAGCCACCATTGGGCGGTAAACACCGGGGAGGTGTTTTTT.

There are a few counts of this clonotype. The chain employs TRBV9 and TRBJ2-2; the match to TRBD1 covers 9 bases. CDR3 length equals 16 residues. After removal of 0 bases from V and 8 bases from J, the junction contained 8 bases not matched to a gene. Per germline, CDR1 SGDLS and CDR2 YYNGEE. CDR3 DNA sequence: TGTGCCAGCAGCGTAGCACCGGGACAGGGTTCTGGGGAGCTGTTTTTT. The encoded protein is CASSVAPGQGSGELFF.

J is TRBJ1-5 and V is TRBV19; D is perhaps TRBD1 (6 bases). Germline assignment: CDR1 LNHDA and CDR2 SQIVND (reference sequence). V gave up 3 bases and J gave up 5 bases, with 11 bases separating them. The CDR3 is 14 amino acids. The CDR3 here is CASSIRGADQPQHF. DNA for the CDR3: TGTGCCAGTAGTATTCGGGGGGCCGATCAGCCCCAGCATTTT.

The chain combines TRBV11-3 with TRBJ2-1; 7 bases agree with TRBD2. The junction had 8 bases not matched to a gene; V was cut back by 4 bases and J by 5 bases. The CDR3 runs to 15 residues. Germline V CDR1 and CDR2: SGHNT, YENEEA. The CDR3 coding sequence is TGTGCCAGCAGCTGGGACTACTCTCAAGACAATGAGCAGTTCTTC. It is translated as CASSWDYSQDNEQFF.

The rearrangement links TRBV4-3 to TRBJ1-4; weak D call: TRBD1 (5 bases). The CDR3 covers 16 residues. The V end lost 4 bases, the J end lost 2 bases, and 14 bases lay between the germline ends. Germline CDR1 reads LGHNA; CDR2 reads YSLEER. Here the CDR3 DNA reads TGCGCCAGCAGCCCGAGCCCGGGGCGGACTAATGAAAAACTGTTTTTT. It is translated as CASSPSPGRTNEKLFF.

This clonotype turned up a few times. The chain links TRBV3-1 to TRBJ2-7, with 8 bases matching TRBD2. CDR3 length: 16 amino acids. Germline V gene data show CDR1 as LGHDT and CDR2 as YNNKEL (reference sequence). V dropped 0 bases and J dropped 4; count of bases not matched to a gene: 8. Here the CDR3 reads CASSQDYGTSVYEQYF. Here the CDR3 DNA reads TGTGCCAGCAGCCAAGATTATGGGACTAGTGTGTACGAGCAGTACTTC.

This clonotype was seen only a few times. The chain employs TRBV15 and TRBJ1-2; D not certain. The CDR3 runs to 14 residues. Trimming cost V 0 bases and J 7 bases, with 12 bases left between them. CDR1 and CDR2 from the germline V gene are LNHNV and YYDKDF (reference sequence). As DNA, the CDR3 is TGTGCCACCAGCAGAGATGGATCGGTGGCTGGCTACACCTTC. Its translation is CATSRDGSVAGYTF.

A remark on this clonotype: The junction does not match germline at one end; this may be a read error. The chain uses TRBV20-1 and TRBJ2-1, with TRBD2 matching over 10 bases. Germline lookup yields CDR1 DFQATT and CDR2 SNEGSKA (reference sequence). This CDR3 is built from 16 residues. Written as DNA, the CDR3 is TGCTGTGCTAGAGATCCGGCTAGCGGGGGAGACAATGAGCAGTTCTTC. It yields the protein CCARDPASGGDNEQFF.

The chain links TRBV7-9 to TRBJ2-2, with 11 bases matching TRBD2. CDR3 length: 16 residues. In germline, CDR1 is SEHNR, CDR2 FQNEAQ (reference sequence). The ends lost 2 bases at V and 4 bases at J; junction bases unmatched: 3. CDR3 region: CASSLRLAGSTGELFF. As DNA, the CDR3 is TGTGCCAGCAGCTTACGACTAGCGGGGAGCACCGGGGAGCTGTTTTTT.

This clonotype was observed a few times. The chain is built from TRBV12-3 or TRBV12-4 and TRBJ1-5; the D is unclear. V gave up 2 bases and J gave up 6 bases, with 17 bases separating them. The CDR3 sequence is 16 residues long. In DNA, the CDR3 is TGTGCCAGCAGTTTATTGCTTACCCAATTGGGTCAGCCCCAGCATTTT. Its translation is CASSLLLTQLGQPQHF.

The chain employs TRBV29-1 and TRBJ1-1, with 9 bases fitting TRBD1. The CDR3 contains 13 residues. With V trimmed by 7 bases and J by 8 bases, 11 bases remained unmatched. CDR1 SQVTM and CDR2 ANQGSEA come from the germline V gene. The CDR3 loop reads CSAGQGRWAEAFF. In nucleotides, the CDR3 is TGCAGCGCCGGACAGGGGAGGTGGGCGGAAGCTTTCTTT. Complete variable domain (other parts from reference TRBV29-1 and TRBJ1-1): SAVISQKPSRDICQRGTSLTIQCQVDSQVTMMFWYRQQPGQSLTLIATANQGSEATYESGFVIDKFPISRPNLTFSTLTVSNMSPEDSSIYLCSAGQGRWAEAFFGQGTRLTVV.

This clonotype showed up many times. The V call is TRBV29-1, the J call TRBJ2-5; TRBD2 might be the D (7 bases). This CDR3 contains 14 residues. Germline V gene lookup returns CDR1 SQVTM and CDR2 ANQGSEA. V shed 8 bases and J shed 4 bases, with 20 bases lying between them. The CDR3 is CSSRGGQYLETQYF. CDR3 sequence (DNA): TGCAGCTCTCGCGGGGGACAATACCTAGAGACCCAGTACTTC.

The rearrangement links TRBV28 to TRBJ2-1; D remains unclear. The V gene's germline CDR1 is MDHEN and CDR2 SYDVKM. The CDR3 runs to 14 residues. V was trimmed by 4 bases and J by 10 bases, leaving 17 bases between them. The CDR3 reads CASSSYRNSWEQFF. CDR3 DNA: TGTGCCAGCAGTTCCTACCGAAATAGTTGGGAGCAGTTCTTC.